Given below is one T cell receptor beta chain in context. What it recognizes is unknown. RNA served as the template for amplifying TCR beta CDR3 regions. The authors performed first-round RT-PCR with HTBI primers and then a second-round multiplex PCR. One entry per CDR3 protein results from TCRdb running MiXCR on the multiplex PCR reads. The table lists around 520,000 distinct CDR3 sequences, about 40% of them singletons, with roughly 4% in the top ten. The sample is drawn from a study of Graves' ophthalmopathy and Graves' hyperthyroidism. Across the whole study: Stable hyperthyroidism denotes an absence of ophthalmopathy throughout 18 months of follow-up.

The CDR3 sequence is 12 residues long. The germline V gene encodes CDR1 DFQATT and CDR2 SNEGSKA (reference sequence). General observations from the study: Thyroid clonotypes that were expanded above 0.001 frequency mostly also appeared in blood.

V usage is TRBV20-1 and J usage is TRBJ2-7, with no clear D. The end of the DNA is better explained by TRBJ2-1, so the J call may be wrong. Sequencing was performed on peripheral blood or thyroid tissue (not recorded which). The clonotype originates from an adult man with Graves' hyperthyroidism. This CDR3 reads CSGAERFNEQFF. CDR3 DNA sequence: TGCAGTGGGGCAGAAAGGTTCAATGAGCAGTTCTTC.